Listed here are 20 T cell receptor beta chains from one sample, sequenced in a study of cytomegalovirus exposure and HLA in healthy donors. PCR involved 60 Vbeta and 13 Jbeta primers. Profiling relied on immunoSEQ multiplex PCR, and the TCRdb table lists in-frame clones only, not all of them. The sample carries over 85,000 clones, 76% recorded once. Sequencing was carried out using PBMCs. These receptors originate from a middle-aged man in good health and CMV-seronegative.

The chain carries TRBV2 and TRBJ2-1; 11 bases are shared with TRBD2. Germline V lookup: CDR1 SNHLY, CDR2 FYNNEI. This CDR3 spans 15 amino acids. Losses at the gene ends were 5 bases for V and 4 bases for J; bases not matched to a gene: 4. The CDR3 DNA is TGTGCCAGCAGTCCACTAGCGGGAGAGTACAATGAGCAGTTCTTC. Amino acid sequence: CASSPLAGEYNEQFF. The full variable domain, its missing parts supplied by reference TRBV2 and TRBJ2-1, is EPEVTQTPSHQVTQMGQEVILRCVPISNHLYFYWYRQILGQKVEFLVSFYNNEISEKSEIFDDQFSVERPDGSNFTLKIRSTKLEDSAMYFCASSPLAGEYNEQFFGPGTRLTVL.

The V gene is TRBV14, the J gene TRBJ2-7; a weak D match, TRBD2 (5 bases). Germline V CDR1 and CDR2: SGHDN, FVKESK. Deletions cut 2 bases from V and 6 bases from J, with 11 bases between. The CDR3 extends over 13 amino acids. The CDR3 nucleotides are TGTGCCAGCAGCCAAAGCGGTCCGGGCGAGCAGTACTTC. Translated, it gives CASSQSGPGEQYF.

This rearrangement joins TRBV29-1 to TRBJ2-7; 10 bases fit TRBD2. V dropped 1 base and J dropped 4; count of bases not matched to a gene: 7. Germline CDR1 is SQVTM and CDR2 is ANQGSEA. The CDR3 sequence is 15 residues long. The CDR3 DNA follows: TGCAGCGTTGAAGTTAGGACTAGCGGATCATACGAGCAGTACTTC. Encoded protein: CSVEVRTSGSYEQYF.

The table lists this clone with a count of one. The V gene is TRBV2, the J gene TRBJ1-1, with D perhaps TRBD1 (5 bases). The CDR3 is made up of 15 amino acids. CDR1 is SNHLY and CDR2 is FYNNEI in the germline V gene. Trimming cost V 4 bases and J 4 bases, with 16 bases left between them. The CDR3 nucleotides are TGTGCCAGCAGTGCTTTAGTCCAGGGCCTCACTGAAGCTTTCTTT. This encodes CASSALVQGLTEAFF.

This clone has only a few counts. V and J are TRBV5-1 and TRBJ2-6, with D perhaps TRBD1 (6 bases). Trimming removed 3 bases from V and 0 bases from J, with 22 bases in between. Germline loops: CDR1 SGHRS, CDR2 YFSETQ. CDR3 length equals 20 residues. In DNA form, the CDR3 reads TGCGCCAGCAGCTCGCCTCCGGGACATGGCAAGAGCTCTGGGGCCAACGTCCTGACTTTC. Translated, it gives CASSSPPGHGKSSGANVLTF.

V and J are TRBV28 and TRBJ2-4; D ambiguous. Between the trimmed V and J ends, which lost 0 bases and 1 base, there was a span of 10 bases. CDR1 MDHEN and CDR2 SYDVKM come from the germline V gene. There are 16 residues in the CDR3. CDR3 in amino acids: CASSLWAGLAKNIQYF. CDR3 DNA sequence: TGTGCCAGCAGTTTATGGGCAGGCTTGGCCAAAAACATTCAGTACTTC.

CDR3 residues: CASSVDSPFGEQYF. CDR3 nucleotide sequence: TGTGCCAGCAGTGTGGACAGTCCCTTTGGGGAGCAGTACTTC. This chain joins TRBV6-5 and TRBJ2-7; TRBD1 might be the D (6 bases). Germline values: CDR1 MNHEY, CDR2 SVGAGI. V dropped 5 bases and J dropped 7 bases, with 18 bases sitting between them. CDR3 length: 14 residues.

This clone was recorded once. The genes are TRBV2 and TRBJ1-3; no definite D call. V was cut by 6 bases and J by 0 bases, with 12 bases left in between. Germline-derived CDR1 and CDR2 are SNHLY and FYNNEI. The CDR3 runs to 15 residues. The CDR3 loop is CASRQAGFSGNTIYF. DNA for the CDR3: TGTGCCAGCAGGCAGGCGGGTTTCTCTGGAAACACCATATATTTT.

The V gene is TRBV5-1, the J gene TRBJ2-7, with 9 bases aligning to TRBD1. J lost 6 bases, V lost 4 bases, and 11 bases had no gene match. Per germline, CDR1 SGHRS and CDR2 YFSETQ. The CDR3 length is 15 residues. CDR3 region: CASSLGTGSFGEQYF. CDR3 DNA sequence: TGCGCCAGCAGCCTCGGGACAGGGTCCTTTGGCGAGCAGTACTTC.

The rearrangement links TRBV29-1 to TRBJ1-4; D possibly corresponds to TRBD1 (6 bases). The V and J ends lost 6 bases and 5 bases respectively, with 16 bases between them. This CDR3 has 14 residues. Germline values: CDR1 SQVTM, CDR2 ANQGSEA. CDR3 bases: TGCAGCGTGGGATCGGGGGGGCACAATGAAAAACTGTTTTTT. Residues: CSVGSGGHNEKLFF.

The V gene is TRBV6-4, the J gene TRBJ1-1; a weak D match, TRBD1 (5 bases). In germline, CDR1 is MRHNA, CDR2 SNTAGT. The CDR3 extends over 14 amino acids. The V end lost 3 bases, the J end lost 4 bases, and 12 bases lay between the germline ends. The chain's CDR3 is CASSDSGASTEAFF. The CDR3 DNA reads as TGTGCCAGCAGTGATTCTGGGGCCTCCACTGAAGCTTTCTTT.

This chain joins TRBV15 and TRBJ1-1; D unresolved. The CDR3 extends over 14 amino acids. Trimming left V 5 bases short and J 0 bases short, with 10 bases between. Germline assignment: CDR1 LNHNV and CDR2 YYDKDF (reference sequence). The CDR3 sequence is CATSREILNTEAFF. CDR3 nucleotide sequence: TGTGCCACCAGCCGGGAAATCCTGAACACTGAAGCTTTCTTT.

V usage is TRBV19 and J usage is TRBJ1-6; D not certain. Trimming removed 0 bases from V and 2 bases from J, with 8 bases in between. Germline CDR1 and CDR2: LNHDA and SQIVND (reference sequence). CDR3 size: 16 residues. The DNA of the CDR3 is TGTGCCAGTAGTATAGATCGACGGGCCTATAATTCACCCCTCCACTTT. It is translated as CASSIDRRAYNSPLHF.

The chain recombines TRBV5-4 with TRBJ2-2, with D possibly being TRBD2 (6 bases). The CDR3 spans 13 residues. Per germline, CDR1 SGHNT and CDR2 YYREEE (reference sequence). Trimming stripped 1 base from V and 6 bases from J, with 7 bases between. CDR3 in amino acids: CASSLWGAGELFF. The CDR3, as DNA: TGTGCCAGCAGCTTGTGGGGGGCCGGGGAGCTGTTTTTT. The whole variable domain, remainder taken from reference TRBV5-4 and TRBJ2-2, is ETGVTQSPTHLIKTRGQQVTLRCSSQSGHNTVSWYQQALGQGPQFIFQYYREEENGRGNFPPRFSGLQFPNYSSELNVNALELDDSALYLCASSLWGAGELFFGEGSRLTVL.

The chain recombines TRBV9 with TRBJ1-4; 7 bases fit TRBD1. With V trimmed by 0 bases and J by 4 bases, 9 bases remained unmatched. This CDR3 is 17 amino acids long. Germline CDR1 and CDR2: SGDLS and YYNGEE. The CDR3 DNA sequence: TGTGCCAGCAGCGTAGGAACATCCGGGACAGATAATGAAAAACTGTTTTTT. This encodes CASSVGTSGTDNEKLFF.

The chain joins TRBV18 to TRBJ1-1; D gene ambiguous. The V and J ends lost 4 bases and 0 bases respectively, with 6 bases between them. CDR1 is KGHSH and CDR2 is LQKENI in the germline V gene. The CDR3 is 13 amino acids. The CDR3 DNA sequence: TGTGCCAGCTCACTTGGCCTGAACACTGAAGCTTTCTTT. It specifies CASSLGLNTEAFF.

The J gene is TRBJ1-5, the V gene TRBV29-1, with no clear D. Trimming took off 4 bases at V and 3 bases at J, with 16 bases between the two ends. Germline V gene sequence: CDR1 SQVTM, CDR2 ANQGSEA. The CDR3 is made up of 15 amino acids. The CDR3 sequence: CSVGTSGEPNQPQHF. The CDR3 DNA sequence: TGCAGCGTTGGAACGTCAGGCGAGCCCAATCAGCCCCAGCATTTT.

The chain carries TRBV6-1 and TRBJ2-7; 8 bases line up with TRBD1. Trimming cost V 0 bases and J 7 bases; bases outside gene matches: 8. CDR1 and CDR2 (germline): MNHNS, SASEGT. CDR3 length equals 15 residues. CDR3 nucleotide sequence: TGTGCCAGCAGTGAAGCGGTTTACCAGGGGGCTGAGCAGTACTTC. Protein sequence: CASSEAVYQGAEQYF.

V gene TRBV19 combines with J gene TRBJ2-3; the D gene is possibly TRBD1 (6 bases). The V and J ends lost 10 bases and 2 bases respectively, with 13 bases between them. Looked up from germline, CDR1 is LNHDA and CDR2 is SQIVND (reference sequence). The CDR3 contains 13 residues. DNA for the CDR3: TGTGCCACATCTTGGACAGTCACAGATACGCAGTATTTT. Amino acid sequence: CATSWTVTDTQYF.

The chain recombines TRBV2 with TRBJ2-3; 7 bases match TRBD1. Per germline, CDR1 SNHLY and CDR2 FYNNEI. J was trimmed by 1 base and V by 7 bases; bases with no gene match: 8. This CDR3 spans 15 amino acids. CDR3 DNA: TGTGCCAGCAAGAGACAGGGTTCTGGCACAGATACGCAGTATTTT. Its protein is CASKRQGSGTDTQYF.